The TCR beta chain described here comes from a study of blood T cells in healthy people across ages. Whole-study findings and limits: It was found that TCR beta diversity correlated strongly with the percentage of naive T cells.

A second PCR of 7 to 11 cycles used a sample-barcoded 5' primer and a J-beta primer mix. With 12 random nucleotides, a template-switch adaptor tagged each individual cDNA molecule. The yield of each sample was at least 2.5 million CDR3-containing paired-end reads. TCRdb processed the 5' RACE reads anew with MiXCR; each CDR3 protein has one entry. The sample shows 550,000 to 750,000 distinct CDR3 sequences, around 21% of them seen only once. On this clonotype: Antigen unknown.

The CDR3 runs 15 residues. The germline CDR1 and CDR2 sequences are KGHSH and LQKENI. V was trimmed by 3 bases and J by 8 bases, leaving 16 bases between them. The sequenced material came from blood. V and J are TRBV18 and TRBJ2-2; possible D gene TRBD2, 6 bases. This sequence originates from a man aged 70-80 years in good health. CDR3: CASSPRDPQGGELFF. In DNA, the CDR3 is TGTGCCAGCTCACCGCGGGACCCCCAAGGGGGGGAGCTGTTTTTT.